This T cell receptor (beta chain) was identified during a study of cytomegalovirus exposure and HLA in healthy donors. PCR primers comprised 60 Vbeta and 13 Jbeta primers. Using immunoSEQ multiplex PCR, the repertoire was profiled, and TCRdb retains in-frame clones only, with some absent. Of fewer than 180,000 clones in the sample, 79% are singletons; the top ten hold roughly 6.3%. The ends were cut back, 0 bases at V and 2 bases at J, with 9 bases in the middle. Germline V lookup: CDR1 SGHRS, CDR2 YFSETQ. The CDR3 loop spans 14 amino acids. V is TRBV5-1 and J is TRBJ2-7; no definite D call. This TCR derives from a man aged 45 to 65 in good health and CMV-seropositive. Sequenced input: PBMCs. As DNA, the CDR3 is TGCGCCAGCAGCTTGGCAGGTAACCCCTACGAGCAGTACTTC. It encodes CASSLAGNPYEQYF.